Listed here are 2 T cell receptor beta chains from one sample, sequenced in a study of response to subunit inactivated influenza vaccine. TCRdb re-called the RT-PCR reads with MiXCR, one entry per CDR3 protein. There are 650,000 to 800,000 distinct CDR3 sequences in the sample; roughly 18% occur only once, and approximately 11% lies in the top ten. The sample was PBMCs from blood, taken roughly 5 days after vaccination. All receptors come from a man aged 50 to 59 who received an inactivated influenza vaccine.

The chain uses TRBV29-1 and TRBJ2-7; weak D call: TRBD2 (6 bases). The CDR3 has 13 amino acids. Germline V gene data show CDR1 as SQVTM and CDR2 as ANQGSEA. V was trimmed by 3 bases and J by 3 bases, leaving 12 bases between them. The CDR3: CSVEGLSNYEQYF. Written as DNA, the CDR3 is TGCAGCGTTGAGGGACTCTCCAACTACGAGCAGTACTTC.

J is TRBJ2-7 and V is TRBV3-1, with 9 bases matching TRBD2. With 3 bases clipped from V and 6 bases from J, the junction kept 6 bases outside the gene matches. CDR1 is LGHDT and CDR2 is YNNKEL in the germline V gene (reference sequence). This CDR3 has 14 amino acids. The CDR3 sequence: CASSHSGGTSEQYF. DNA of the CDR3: TGTGCCAGCAGCCACAGCGGGGGGACCTCCGAGCAGTACTTC.